What follows are 20 T cell receptor beta chains derived from one specimen sequenced in a study of CD8+CD57+ T cells in acquired aplastic anemia. TCR beta VDJ and CDR3 profiling used genomic DNA as template. A single record per CDR3 protein comes from TCRdb applying MiXCR to the reads. The sample has approximately 190,000 distinct CDR3 sequences, just under 50% seen once. Patients selected for sequencing had displayed CD8+CD57+ cell expansion by flow cytometry. The sample comprised sorted CD4+, CD8+, or CD8+CD57+ T cells (not recorded which) from PBMCs. These receptors were collected from a human donor with aplastic anemia.

The chain combines TRBV10-3 with TRBJ1-4; D gene ambiguous. Trimming took off 4 bases at V and 6 bases at J, with 15 bases between the two ends. The CDR3 spans 15 residues. The germline V gene has CDR1 ENHRY and CDR2 SYGVKD. CDR3 sequence (DNA): TGTGCCATCAGTGCATCCTTGTTGTCTGATGAAAAACTGTTTTTT. Its protein product is CAISASLLSDEKLFF.

This clonotype occurred a few times. The V and J genes are TRBV29-1 and TRBJ1-2; D perhaps matches TRBD1 (6 bases). The germline V and J ends were trimmed by 6 bases and 3 bases, with 8 bases remaining between them. Germline CDR1 reads SQVTM; CDR2 reads ANQGSEA. CDR3 size: 11 residues. The DNA for the CDR3 is TGCAGCGTCGGACAGCACTATGGCTACACCTTC. It specifies CSVGQHYGYTF.

This clonotype was recorded many times. This chain connects TRBV5-5 to TRBJ2-7, with a weak D call TRBD1 (5 bases). Germline assignment: CDR1 SGHKS and CDR2 YYEKEE (reference sequence). The CDR3 runs to 16 residues. Trimming removed 2 bases at V and 6 bases at J, with 21 bases between. The CDR3 DNA is TGTGCCAGCAGCTTATATGGCTTCCAGGGATCAGGCGAGCAGTACTTC. Its translation is CASSLYGFQGSGEQYF.

This clonotype was seen ten or more times. J is TRBJ2-1 and V is TRBV19; a possible D gene is TRBD2 (6 bases). Germline CDR1 is LNHDA and CDR2 is SQIVND (reference sequence). V was clipped by 3 bases and J by 3 bases, with 12 bases between them. This CDR3 region has 15 residues. CDR3 coding DNA: TGTGCCAGTAGTATCGGGGACTCCTACTACAATGAGCAGTTCTTC. It codes for CASSIGDSYYNEQFF.

V usage is TRBV10-3 and J usage is TRBJ1-2; D is possibly TRBD1 (6 bases). The V end lost 5 bases, the J end lost 0 bases, and 10 bases lay between the germline ends. This CDR3 region has 14 residues. The germline gives CDR1 ENHRY, CDR2 SYGVKD. The CDR3 bases are TGTGCCATCAGTCTCGGGACATCTAACTATGGCTACACCTTC. Translating it yields CAISLGTSNYGYTF.

This sequence joins TRBV15 and TRBJ2-7; no reliable D call. The V gene lost 0 bases and the J gene lost 2 bases, with 14 bases spanning the gap. This CDR3 comprises 16 residues. CDR1 LNHNV and CDR2 YYDKDF come from the germline V gene (reference sequence). The CDR3: CATSRDLRHVPYEQYF. CDR3 nucleotides: TGTGCCACCAGCAGAGATCTCCGACACGTACCCTACGAGCAGTACTTC.

The chain carries TRBV15 and TRBJ2-3; D may match TRBD1 or TRBD2 (5 bases each). Per germline, CDR1 LNHNV and CDR2 YYDKDF (reference sequence). The CDR3 spans 15 residues. V lost 3 bases, J lost 4 bases, and 14 bases lay in between. As DNA, the CDR3 is TGTGCCACCAGCAGCTCGCCTAGGGACGCAGATACGCAGTATTTT. It is translated as CATSSSPRDADTQYF. Full variable domain (outside the CDR3, taken from reference TRBV15 and TRBJ2-3): DAMVIQNPRYQVTQFGKPVTLSCSQTLNHNVMYWYQQKSSQAPKLLFHYYDKDFNNEADTPDNFQSRRPNTSFCFLDIRSPGLGDTAMYLCATSSSPRDADTQYFGPGTRLTVL.

About this clonotype: A single base separates this from a much larger clone, so it may be a read error. The V gene is TRBV24-1, the J gene TRBJ2-7, with a weak D call TRBD2 (6 bases). This CDR3 region has 14 residues. Germline loops: CDR1 KGHDR, CDR2 SFDVKD. The CDR3 DNA follows: TGTGCCAGCAGCCGTAGACTAGAAGACTACGGGCAGTACTTC. Protein sequence: CASSRRLEDYGQYF.

About this clonotype: This may be a read error: a much more frequent sequence differs by one nucleotide. The chain links TRBV7-2 to TRBJ2-7; a possible D gene is TRBD1 (5 bases). Germline V gene sequence: CDR1 SGHTA, CDR2 FQGNSA. This CDR3 has 13 residues. CDR3 sequence reads: CACSLGANNEQYF. CDR3 sequence (DNA): TGTGCCTGCAGCTTAGGGGCTAACAACGAGCAGTACTTC.

This clonotype has at least ten counts. The V call is TRBV10-3, the J call TRBJ1-2, with D unclear. V lost 0 bases to trimming and J lost 6 bases, with 11 bases between them. The CDR3 sequence is 14 residues long. The germline CDR1 and CDR2 sequences are ENHRY and SYGVKD. The CDR3, as DNA: TGTGCCATCAGTGAGTCGCGAAGGCTAAATGGCTACACCTTC. Its translation is CAISESRRLNGYTF.

This clonotype was seen many times. The rearrangement uses TRBV19 and TRBJ1-5, with 7 bases aligning to TRBD1. Unmatched junction bases numbered 9, after V lost 4 bases and J lost 9 bases. CDR1 is LNHDA, CDR2 SQIVND, per germline (reference sequence). This CDR3 comprises 14 residues. The CDR3 region has the DNA TGTGCCAGTAGTACCGGGACAGAGGTTCCGCCCCAGCATTTT. It encodes CASSTGTEVPPQHF. Drawing the rest from reference TRBV19 and TRBJ1-5, the complete variable domain is DGGITQSPKYLFRKEGQNVTLSCEQNLNHDAMYWYRQDPGQGLRLIYYSQIVNDFQKGDIAEGYSVSREKKESFPLTVTSAQKNPTAFYLCASSTGTEVPPQHFGDGTRLSIL.

A note on this clonotype: With a much larger clone just one base away, this may be a read error. The rearrangement links TRBV12-3 or TRBV12-4 to TRBJ2-7; no clear D. The CDR3 totals 13 residues. Trimming cost V 3 bases and J 13 bases, with 19 bases left between them. DNA for the CDR3: TGTGCCAGCAGTTTCCGGCGGAGCGAGCCCCTATACTTC. Translation: CASSFRRSEPLYF.

Worth noting for this clonotype: A much larger clone lies one base from this, so it may be a read error. The V gene is TRBV5-1, the J gene TRBJ2-7; 11 nucleotides align to TRBD2. The CDR3 totals 16 residues. The germline gives CDR1 SGHRS, CDR2 YFSETQ. CDR3 bases: TGCGCCAGCAGCCCCTCCGGGACTAGCGGTCCCTACGGGCAGTACTTC. Translation: CASSPSGTSGPYGQYF.

The CDR3 here is CASSLVVAGELFF. CDR3 in DNA: TGTGCCAGCAGCTTAGTTGTCGCCGGGGAGCTGTTTTTT. This rearrangement joins TRBV7-9 to TRBJ2-2; D not resolved. CDR1 and CDR2 (germline): SEHNR, FQNEAQ (reference sequence). The germline V and J ends were trimmed by 1 base and 6 bases, with 6 bases remaining between them. This CDR3 has 13 amino acids.

Ten or more counts support this clonotype. V is TRBV5-8 and J is TRBJ1-3; D is unresolved. The V gene lost 5 bases and the J gene lost 6 bases, with 6 bases spanning the gap. Germline loops: CDR1 SGHTS, CDR2 YDEGEE. The CDR3 length is 11 residues. CDR3 region: CASSFENTIYF. CDR3 sequence (DNA): TGTGCCAGCAGTTTTGAAAACACCATATATTTT.

CDR3 bases: TGTGCCAGTAGTATTGGGTGGACTAGCCCCGGGGAGCTGTTTTTT. It encodes CASSIGWTSPGELFF. This chain joins TRBV19 and TRBJ2-2; 8 nucleotides agree with TRBD2. The CDR3 sequence is 15 residues long. Germline CDR1 is LNHDA and CDR2 is SQIVND (reference sequence). V was pared by 3 bases and J by 6 bases, with 6 bases of the junction left unmatched.

The chain uses TRBV4-1 and TRBJ1-4; TRBD1 aligns across 11 bases. The CDR3 is 15 amino acids. Germline assignment: CDR1 MGHRA and CDR2 YSYEKL. Unmatched junction bases numbered 6, after V lost 2 bases and J lost 10 bases. CDR3 amino acids: CASSQSGQGAGKLFF. The CDR3 DNA is TGCGCCAGCAGCCAATCCGGACAGGGGGCAGGAAAACTGTTTTTT.

CDR3 region: CASSEAWGNDQPQHF. CDR3 sequence (DNA): TGTGCCAGCAGTGAAGCCTGGGGAAACGATCAGCCCCAGCATTTT. This sequence joins TRBV2 and TRBJ1-5; D uncertain. Trimming shortened V by 0 bases and J by 5 bases, and 11 bases separated the two germline ends. The CDR3 spans 15 residues. Germline assignment: CDR1 SNHLY and CDR2 FYNNEI.

In this sample, this clonotype turned up many times. The chain is built from TRBV5-8 and TRBJ1-1, with D maybe TRBD1 (5 bases). The V gene's germline CDR1 is SGHTS and CDR2 YDEGEE. This CDR3 contains 15 residues. Deletions cut 0 bases from V and 5 bases from J, with 14 bases between. The CDR3 DNA reads TGTGCCAGCAGCTTGGAAGGCCTGAAGGGGACTGAAGCTTTCTTT. Protein product: CASSLEGLKGTEAFF. The entire variable domain, with the rest obtained from reference TRBV5-8 and TRBJ1-1, is as follows: EAGVTQSPTHLIKTRGQQATLRCSPISGHTSVYWYQQALGLGLQFLLWYDEGEERNRGNFPPRFSGRQFPNYSSELNVNALELEDSALYLCASSLEGLKGTEAFFGQGTRLTVV.

The gene calls are TRBV10-3 and TRBJ1-2; D is unresolved. CDR3 length: 9 amino acids. From germline, CDR1 is ENHRY and CDR2 SYGVKD. The CDR3 DNA follows: TGTCTCGGGAACTATGGCTACACCTTC. It yields the protein CLGNYGYTF.